This TCR beta chain was sequenced during a study of T cells after yellow fever vaccination. The overall study: Preparation of the low-cell-number fractions used SMART-Seq v4 Ultra Low Input.

Study findings and constraints: Post-booster repertoires again held most primary-vaccination clones (approximately 96% CD4, about 90% CD8). Secondary responses were weaker yet peaked faster, day 5 versus 15.

This clonotype was picked up a small number of times. The target antigen is unknown. Trimming left V 7 bases short and J 0 bases short, with 10 bases between. CDR1 and CDR2 from the germline V gene are MNHEY and SVGEGT. The CDR3 extends over 14 amino acids. The 5'RACE template-switching step produced TCR cDNA and added a universal primer site and UMIs. TCRdb processed the 5' RACE reads anew with MiXCR; each CDR3 protein has one entry. The repertoire holds a few hundred thousand distinct CDR3 sequences, with approximately 7% as singletons. This clonotype was sampled from a man aged 18 to 30 who received the YFV17D yellow fever vaccine. V usage is TRBV6-2 or TRBV6-3 and J usage is TRBJ2-1; tentative D call: TRBD1 (5 bases). The sequences come from PBMCs, collected 35 to 50 days after the first yellow fever vaccination. CDR3 nucleotides: TGTGCCAGCAAGGGGCTACTCTCCTACAATGAGCAGTTCTTC. It encodes CASKGLLSYNEQFF.